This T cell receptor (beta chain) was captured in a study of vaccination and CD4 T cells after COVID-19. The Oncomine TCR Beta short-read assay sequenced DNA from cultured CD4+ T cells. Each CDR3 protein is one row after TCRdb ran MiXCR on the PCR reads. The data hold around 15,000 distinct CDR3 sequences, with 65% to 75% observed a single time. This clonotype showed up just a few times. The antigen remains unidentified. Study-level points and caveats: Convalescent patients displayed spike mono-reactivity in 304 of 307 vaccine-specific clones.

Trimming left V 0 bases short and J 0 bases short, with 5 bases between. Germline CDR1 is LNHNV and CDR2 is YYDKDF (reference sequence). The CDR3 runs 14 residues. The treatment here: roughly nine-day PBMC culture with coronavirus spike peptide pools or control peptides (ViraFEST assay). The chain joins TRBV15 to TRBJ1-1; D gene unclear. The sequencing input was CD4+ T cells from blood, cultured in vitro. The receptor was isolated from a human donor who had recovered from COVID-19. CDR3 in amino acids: CATSRDTMNTEAFF. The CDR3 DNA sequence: TGTGCCACCAGCAGAGACACCATGAACACTGAAGCTTTCTTT.